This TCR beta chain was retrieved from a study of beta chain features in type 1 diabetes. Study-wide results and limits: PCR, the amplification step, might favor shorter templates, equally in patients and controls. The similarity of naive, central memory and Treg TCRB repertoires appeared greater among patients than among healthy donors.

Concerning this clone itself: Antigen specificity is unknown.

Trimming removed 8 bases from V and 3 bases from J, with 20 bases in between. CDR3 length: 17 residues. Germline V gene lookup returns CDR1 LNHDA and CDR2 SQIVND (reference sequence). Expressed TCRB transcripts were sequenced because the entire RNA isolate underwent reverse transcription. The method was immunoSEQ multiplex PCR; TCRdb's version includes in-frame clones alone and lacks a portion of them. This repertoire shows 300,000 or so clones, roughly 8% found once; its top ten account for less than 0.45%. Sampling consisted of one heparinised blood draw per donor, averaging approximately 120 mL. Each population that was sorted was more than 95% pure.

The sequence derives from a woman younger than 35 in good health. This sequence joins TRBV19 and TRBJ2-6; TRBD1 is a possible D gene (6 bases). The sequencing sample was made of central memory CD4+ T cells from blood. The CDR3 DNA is TGTGCCAGTGACGTAGTGGACAGTAGAGGTGGGGCCAACGTCCTGACTTTC. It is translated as CASDVVDSRGGANVLTF.